Following are 27 T cell receptor beta chains from one sample sequenced in a study of CD8 T cells in Susac syndrome. RNA totalling roughly 0.45 to 1 ug underwent reverse transcription with random hexamers. TCRdb reanalysed the immunoSEQ multiplex PCR reads using MiXCR and keeps one entry per CDR3 protein. Of 250,000 or so distinct CDR3 sequences detected, 93% appear once; the ten largest clones hold around 0.07%. The sample was CD4+ T cells from PBMCs. Source of these receptors: a human donor with multiple sclerosis.

In this sample, this clonotype turned up once. The chain combines TRBV9 with TRBJ1-1; perhaps TRBD1 as D (5 bases). The CDR3 is 14 residues long. Germline V gives CDR1 SGDLS, CDR2 YYNGEE. V dropped 0 bases and J dropped 1 base, with 7 bases sitting between them. The DNA of the CDR3 is TGTGCCAGCAGCGTAGACGGGGCGAACACTGAAGCTTTCTTT. Its translation: CASSVDGANTEAFF.

This rearrangement joins TRBV19 to TRBJ2-2, with a possible D match to TRBD1 (7 bases). Germline V gene sequence: CDR1 LNHDA, CDR2 SQIVND (reference sequence). This CDR3 is 15 amino acids long. V shed 4 bases and J shed 6 bases, with 15 bases lying between them. CDR3: CASSTRQGGSGELFF. The CDR3 DNA reads as TGTGCCAGTAGTACCAGACAGGGAGGCTCCGGGGAGCTGTTTTTT. The full variable domain, rest sourced from reference TRBV19 and TRBJ2-2, is DGGITQSPKYLFRKEGQNVTLSCEQNLNHDAMYWYRQDPGQGLRLIYYSQIVNDFQKGDIAEGYSVSREKKESFPLTVTSAQKNPTAFYLCASSTRQGGSGELFFGEGSRLTVL.

The V call is TRBV5-1, the J call TRBJ2-5; maybe TRBD2 (6 bases). Germline CDR1 and CDR2: SGHRS and YFSETQ. The CDR3 is 15 amino acids. V was clipped by 1 base and J by 2 bases, with 12 bases between them. CDR3: CASSLRGTTQETQYF. The CDR3 region has the DNA TGCGCCAGCAGCTTGCGCGGGACCACACAAGAGACCCAGTACTTC.

The chain's CDR3 is CASSFPGGKGTEAFF. In nucleotides, the CDR3 is TGTGCCAGCAGTTTCCCAGGGGGCAAGGGGACTGAAGCTTTCTTT. The chain combines TRBV28 with TRBJ1-1; 8 bases are a match to TRBD1. Germline V gives CDR1 MDHEN, CDR2 SYDVKM. The CDR3 is made up of 15 amino acids. Losses at the gene ends were 3 bases for V and 5 bases for J; bases not matched to a gene: 8.

In nucleotides, the CDR3 is TGTGCCAGCAGCTTAAGTAGCGGGGGGGCCGAAGAGCAGTACTTC. Its protein is CASSLSSGGAEEQYF. The rearrangement uses TRBV7-2 and TRBJ2-7, with 11 bases fitting TRBD2. V shed 2 bases and J 7 bases; nucleotides not matched to a gene: 7. CDR1 and CDR2 from the germline V gene are SGHTA and FQGNSA. The CDR3 totals 15 residues.

This chain links TRBV3-1 with TRBJ1-2; D is perhaps TRBD1 (6 bases). The germline V and J ends were trimmed by 1 base and 5 bases, with 14 bases remaining between them. The length of the CDR3 is 15 residues. From germline, CDR1 is LGHDT and CDR2 YNNKEL (reference sequence). This CDR3 reads CASSQVGGGAYGYTF. Here the CDR3 DNA reads TGTGCCAGCAGCCAAGTTGGAGGGGGAGCTTATGGCTACACCTTC.

The rearrangement uses TRBV3-1 and TRBJ2-7; perhaps D is TRBD1 or TRBD2 (5 bases each). The CDR3 length is 15 residues. Looked up from germline, CDR1 is LGHDT and CDR2 is YNNKEL (reference sequence). V dropped 5 bases and J dropped 0 bases, with 14 bases sitting between them. The CDR3 coding sequence is TGTGCCAGCAGCTCCGGGACCCCGAGCTCCTACGAGCAGTACTTC. It specifies CASSSGTPSSYEQYF.

This sequence joins TRBV28 and TRBJ1-6; the D is unclear. V was shortened by 7 bases and J by 13 bases, with 14 bases between the two germline ends. CDR1 and CDR2 (germline): MDHEN, SYDVKM. CDR3 length: 12 amino acids. CDR3 sequence: CASMSRPEPLHF. The DNA of the CDR3 is TGTGCCAGCATGTCCCGACCTGAGCCCCTCCACTTT.

In its sample, this clonotype was seen once. The rearrangement links TRBV5-1 to TRBJ2-3; the match to TRBD2 covers 8 bases. Trimming at V came to 5 bases and at J to 2 bases, leaving 10 bases not matched to a gene. Germline CDR1 and CDR2: SGHRS and YFSETQ. CDR3 length: 16 amino acids. This CDR3 reads CASRGPLLAATDTQYF. CDR3 in DNA: TGCGCCAGCAGGGGACCCTTACTAGCGGCCACAGATACGCAGTATTTT.

The chain has TRBV20-1 and TRBJ2-4; a weak D match, TRBD1 (5 bases). Germline assignment: CDR1 DFQATT and CDR2 SNEGSKA (reference sequence). This CDR3 has 11 residues. Trimming left V 6 bases short and J 6 bases short, with 9 bases between. The CDR3, as DNA: TGCAGTGCCGCGCAGGGAAACATTCAGTACTTC. Protein: CSAAQGNIQYF.

V usage is TRBV18 and J usage is TRBJ2-2; TRBD1 aligns across 10 bases. Germline CDR1 reads KGHSH; CDR2 reads LQKENI. With V trimmed by 5 bases and J by 9 bases, 9 bases remained unmatched. The CDR3 loop spans 15 amino acids. CDR3 sequence (DNA): TGTGCCAGCTCAGGGGACAGGGGAAATCGTCGGGAGCTGTTTTTT. Translating gives CASSGDRGNRRELFF.

The V call is TRBV27, the J call TRBJ1-1; the D is unclear. The germline gives CDR1 MNHEY, CDR2 SMNVEV (reference sequence). The CDR3 length is 12 residues. The V gene lost 6 bases and the J gene lost 4 bases, with 9 bases spanning the gap. This CDR3 reads CASRSGPTEAFF. DNA of the CDR3: TGTGCCAGCAGGTCAGGACCCACTGAAGCTTTCTTT.

V usage is TRBV15 and J usage is TRBJ2-7, with unresolved D. From germline, CDR1 is LNHNV and CDR2 YYDKDF (reference sequence). The CDR3 covers 13 residues. The CDR3 protein is CASSRRPAYEQYV. As DNA, the CDR3 is TGTGCCTCCAGCAGAAGGCCGGCATACGAGCAGTACGTC.

V usage is TRBV18 and J usage is TRBJ1-3; no clear D. This CDR3 spans 17 amino acids. Germline V gives CDR1 KGHSH, CDR2 LQKENI. V dropped 3 bases and J dropped 0 bases, with 15 bases sitting between them. CDR3 bases: TGTGCCAGCTCACCCAGAACGGTCCTGAGCTCTGGAAACACCATATATTTT. Translated: CASSPRTVLSSGNTIYF.

This clonotype was seen just once. The V gene is TRBV11-2, the J gene TRBJ1-1; D is unresolved. The CDR3 length is 11 residues. CDR1 is SGHAT and CDR2 is FQNNGV in the germline V gene. The V end was cut by 11 bases, the J end by 11 bases, with 18 bases between. The DNA for the CDR3 is TGTGCCGCTTTTACCCGTGTTGGGGCTTTCTTT. Amino acid sequence: CAAFTRVGAFF.

A few counts support this clonotype. This chain links TRBV23-1 with TRBJ2-7; a weak D match, TRBD1 (6 bases). TRBV23-1 is recorded as an ORF, its role being uncertain. V lost 10 bases and J lost 5, with 12 bases in between. This CDR3 comprises 11 residues. The CDR3 DNA follows: TGCGCCACCCAGGGGAAGGACGAGCAGTACTTC. This gives the protein CATQGKDEQYF.

The rearrangement links TRBV27 to TRBJ2-7, with 9 bases aligning to TRBD1. The CDR3 sequence is 16 residues long. V trimming: 3 bases; J trimming: 3 bases; junction bases outside the gene matches: 9. Germline V gives CDR1 MNHEY, CDR2 SMNVEV (reference sequence). This chain's CDR3 is CASSLIPGQGFYEQYF. For the CDR3, the DNA is TGTGCCAGCAGTTTGATACCGGGACAGGGATTCTACGAGCAGTACTTC.

V is TRBV6-5 and J is TRBJ1-1; unclear D gene. Germline V gives CDR1 MNHEY, CDR2 SVGAGI. V was trimmed by 7 bases and J by 5 bases, leaving 8 bases between them. This CDR3 is 11 amino acids long. CDR3 in amino acids: CASTGMTEAFF. The CDR3 region has the DNA TGTGCCAGCACCGGGATGACTGAAGCTTTCTTT.

The chain combines TRBV6-1 with TRBJ1-4, with unresolved D. Germline lookup yields CDR1 MNHNS and CDR2 SASEGT. The CDR3 length is 11 residues. V lost 10 bases and J 9 bases, leaving 12 bases between the germline ends. CDR3 residues: CATYKPKKLFF. CDR3 coding DNA: TGTGCCACCTATAAGCCTAAAAAACTGTTTTTT.

This clonotype came up once. The chain recombines TRBV13 with TRBJ1-1; 8 nucleotides match TRBD1. This CDR3 has 17 amino acids. Germline lookup yields CDR1 PRHDT and CDR2 FYEKMQ (reference sequence). The junction had 9 bases not matched to a gene; V was cut back by 2 bases and J by 1 base. This chain's CDR3 is CASSLFPGGTGNTEAFF. DNA of the CDR3: TGTGCCAGCAGCTTATTCCCAGGGGGCACCGGGAACACTGAAGCTTTCTTT.

The chain is built from TRBV3-1 and TRBJ1-1; D ambiguous. In germline, CDR1 is LGHDT, CDR2 YNNKEL (reference sequence). V was trimmed by 8 bases and J by 4 bases, leaving 17 bases between them. The CDR3 has 14 amino acids. CDR3 residues: CASVGILGGTEAFF. The CDR3 nucleotides read TGTGCCAGCGTGGGGATACTAGGAGGCACTGAAGCTTTCTTT.

The rearrangement joins TRBV28 to TRBJ1-5, with D possibly being TRBD1 (5 bases). Trimming removed 7 bases at V and 0 bases at J, with 13 bases between. Germline CDR1 MDHEN, CDR2 SYDVKM. The CDR3 has 15 residues. This CDR3 is CASITPGYSNQPQHF. The CDR3 DNA is TGTGCCAGCATTACTCCAGGGTATAGCAATCAGCCCCAGCATTTT.

The V gene is TRBV11-2, the J gene TRBJ2-3, with 10 bases fitting TRBD2. CDR3 length: 18 residues. After removal of 1 base from V and 1 base from J, the junction contained 8 bases not matched to a gene. Per germline, CDR1 SGHAT and CDR2 FQNNGV. The CDR3, as DNA: TGTGCCAGCAGCTTAGTGGTAGCGGGGGGCCCCGGCACAGATACGCAGTATTTT. Translated: CASSLVVAGGPGTDTQYF.

This chain joins TRBV18 and TRBJ1-1; 8 bases map to TRBD1. CDR1 and CDR2 (germline): KGHSH, LQKENI. The CDR3 is made up of 14 amino acids. V lost 5 bases and J lost 1; bases outside the gene matches: 3. The CDR3 here is CASSIDRGNTEAFF. In DNA form, the CDR3 reads TGTGCCAGCTCAATCGACAGGGGGAACACTGAAGCTTTCTTT.

J is TRBJ2-7 and V is TRBV19; D is uncertain. There are 14 residues in the CDR3. Germline V gene sequence: CDR1 LNHDA, CDR2 SQIVND (reference sequence). V lost 4 bases and J 2 bases, leaving 12 bases between the germline ends. CDR3 nucleotides: TGTGCCAGTAGTACCGACTTATTCCCCTACGAGCAGTACTTC. Translated: CASSTDLFPYEQYF.

This chain uses TRBV29-1 with TRBJ1-1; D is unclear. V lost 4 bases and J 3 bases, leaving 9 bases between the germline ends. This CDR3 region has 12 residues. Germline CDR1 and CDR2: SQVTM and ANQGSEA. The CDR3 reads CSVVWGDTEAFF. The CDR3 nucleotides read TGCAGCGTTGTATGGGGAGACACTGAAGCTTTCTTT.

V usage is TRBV3-1 and J usage is TRBJ1-1; D call uncertain. Trimming took off 0 bases at V and 1 base at J, with 9 bases between the two ends. The CDR3 runs 15 residues. Germline V lookup: CDR1 LGHDT, CDR2 YNNKEL (reference sequence). The CDR3 DNA follows: TGTGCCAGCAGCCAAGAGGGGATACAGAACACTGAAGCTTTCTTT. Its translation: CASSQEGIQNTEAFF.